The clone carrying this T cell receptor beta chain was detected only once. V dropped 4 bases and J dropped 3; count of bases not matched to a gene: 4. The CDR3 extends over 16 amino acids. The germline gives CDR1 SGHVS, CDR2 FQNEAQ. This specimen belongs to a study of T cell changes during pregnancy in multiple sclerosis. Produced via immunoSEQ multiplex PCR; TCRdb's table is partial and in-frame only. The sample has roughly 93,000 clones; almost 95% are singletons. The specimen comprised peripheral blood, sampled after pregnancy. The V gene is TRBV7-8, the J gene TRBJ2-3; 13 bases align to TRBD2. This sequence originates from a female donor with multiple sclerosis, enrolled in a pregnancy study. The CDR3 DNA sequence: TGTGCCAGCAGCTCCGGACTAGCGGGAGTAACAGATACGCAGTATTTT. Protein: CASSSGLAGVTDTQYF.